A selection of T cell receptor beta chains follows, all from one sample in a study of T-cell reconstitution after alpha-beta-depleted transplantation in children. TCRdb used MiXCR to reprocess the PCR reads, holding one entry per CDR3 protein. The table includes 250,000 to 400,000 distinct CDR3 sequences, approximately 23% detected once. The source material was PBMCs, mostly from graft donor cells, sampled 180 days after TCRalphabeta/CD19-depleted stem cell transplant. Source of these receptors: a male patient aged 10-17 years who had a stem cell transplant for acute lymphoblastic leukemia, so the T cells may come from the graft donor. The CDR3 runs from the conserved cysteine through the conserved F or W. D genes are given only for firm matches. Clone size, where shown, is once, few, many, or a class for clones that have expanded.

TRBV4-1	.	TRBJ1-4	15	few	TGCGCCAGCAGCCAAGATCCGGCGGGGAATGAAAAACTGTTTTTT	CASSQDPAGNEKLFF
TRBV20-1	TRBD2	TRBJ2-3	15	.	TGCAGTGCTCCTCCGACTAGCGGGAGGTCAGATACGCAGTATTTT	CSAPPTSGRSDTQYF
TRBV7-2	.	TRBJ2-7	15	.	TGTGCCAGCAGCTTAAGGACAACTGTTACTTACGAGCAGTACTTC	CASSLRTTVTYEQYF
TRBV9	TRBD1	TRBJ2-7	15	.	TGTGCCAGCAGCGTAGAGGGACAGGCACCCTACGAGCAGTACTTC	CASSVEGQAPYEQYF
TRBV5-1	TRBD1	TRBJ2-3	17	.	TGCGCCAGCAGCAGGGGGCCAACAGGGCCCAACACAGATACGCAGTATTTT	CASSRGPTGPNTDTQYF
TRBV29-1	.	TRBJ2-4	12	.	TGCAGCGTTGAAAAGGGAAAAAACATTCAGTACTTC	CSVEKGKNIQYF
TRBV9	TRBD2	TRBJ2-1	17	few	TGTGCCAGCAGCGTAGGCCCGGGAGGCTCCTCCTACAATGAGCAGTTCTTC	CASSVGPGGSSYNEQFF
TRBV5-1	.	TRBJ2-1	12	many	TGCGCCAGCAGCTTGGAAGGGAATGAGCAGTTCTTC	CASSLEGNEQFF
TRBV29-1	TRBD2	TRBJ2-5	15	few	TGCAGCGTGGGACTAGGACTAGCGAGGGAAGAGACCCAGTACTTC	CSVGLGLAREETQYF
TRBV29-1	.	TRBJ2-7	13	.	TGCAGCGTTGGGCAGCGCGGAGGTTACGAGCAGTACTTC	CSVGQRGGYEQYF
TRBV5-5	.	TRBJ1-2	16	.	TGTGCCAGCAGCTTCTTCCGGACAGCTATTAACTATGGCTACACCTTC	CASSFFRTAINYGYTF
TRBV12-3/TRBV12-4	.	TRBJ1-4	16	few	TGTGCCAGCAGTTTAGGTGGGGGCGGACTTAATGAAAAACTGTTTTTT	CASSLGGGGLNEKLFF
TRBV2	TRBD1	TRBJ2-7	14	.	TGTGCCAGCTCAAATGACAGGGGCTACTACGAGCAGTACTTC	CASSNDRGYYEQYF
TRBV6-5	.	TRBJ1-2	16	.	TGTGCCAGCAGTTACTCTCTAGCAGGGACCAACTATGGCTACACCTTC	CASSYSLAGTNYGYTF
TRBV5-1	.	TRBJ2-3	16	many	TGCGCCAGCAGCTTCCTAAGTGTATCCTCCACAGATACGCAGTATTTT	CASSFLSVSSTDTQYF
TRBV12-3/TRBV12-4	TRBD2	TRBJ2-7	16	.	TGTGCCAGCAGTTTACCACGCGGGGGGCCCTCCTACGAGCAGTACTTC	CASSLPRGGPSYEQYF
TRBV9	TRBD2	TRBJ2-7	17	few	TGTGCCAGCAGCGCCGGACTAGCGGGAGGTGGGTCCTACGAGCAGTACTTC	CASSAGLAGGGSYEQYF
TRBV20-1	TRBD1	TRBJ1-4	16	.	TGCAGTGCTAGAGACACCGGGACAGGAGGACTAGAAAAACTGTTTTTT	CSARDTGTGGLEKLFF
TRBV5-5	.	TRBJ1-3	13	.	TGTGCCAGCAGCTTGGTAACCGGAAACACCATATATTTT	CASSLVTGNTIYF
TRBV5-1	.	TRBJ1-1	14	few	TGCGCCAGCAGCTTCCGGGGGGAGAACACTGAAGCTTTCTTT	CASSFRGENTEAFF
TRBV5-1	TRBD2	TRBJ2-3	16	.	TGCGCCAGCAGCCGGACTAGCGGGCCTAGCACAGATACGCAGTATTTT	CASSRTSGPSTDTQYF
TRBV7-6	TRBD2	TRBJ2-5	15	few	TGTGCCAGCAGCCAAACCCCGGGACTAGCTTTGGCCCAGTACTTC	CASSQTPGLALAQYF
TRBV5-1	TRBD1	TRBJ2-7	16	.	TGCGCCAGCAACCGGGACAGGGCTGTGAAAGGCTACGAGCAGTACTTC	CASNRDRAVKGYEQYF
TRBV4-1	.	TRBJ2-5	13	.	TGCGCCAGCAGGCGTCTAGAAGAAGAGACCCAGTACTTC	CASRRLEEETQYF
TRBV2	TRBD1	TRBJ2-4	13	.	TGTGCCAGCAGGGACAGGGGTGGGAACATTCAGTACTTC	CASRDRGGNIQYF
TRBV20-1	TRBD2	TRBJ2-2	16	.	TGCAGTGCTTGGGGGCTAGCGGGAGGGGGCACCGGGGAGCTGTTTTTT	CSAWGLAGGGTGELFF
TRBV7-3	TRBD2	TRBJ2-5	15	.	TGTGCCAGCAGCACTAGCGGGAGGGCCCAAGAGACCCAGTACTTC	CASSTSGRAQETQYF
TRBV12-3/TRBV12-4	.	TRBJ2-7	13	.	TGTGCCAGCAGTCCTAGACAGAGACGGGAGCAGTACTTC	CASSPRQRREQYF
TRBV21-1	.	TRBJ2-1	15	.	TGTGCCAGCAGCAAAGTTTGTCTAGCGGGAGCGGGGCAGTTCTTC	CASSKVCLAGAGQFF
TRBV28	TRBD2	TRBJ2-1	14	few	TGTGCCAGCAGCTGGGGGGGGTCAAACAATGAGCAGTTCTTC	CASSWGGSNNEQFF
TRBV4-1	.	TRBJ2-7	16	.	TGCGCCAGCAGCCAAGATTGGGGACTTAAATGGTGCGAGCAGTACTTC	CASSQDWGLKWCEQYF
TRBV15	TRBD2	TRBJ2-5	19	few	TGTGCCACCAGCGGAGTTTTTTTCTCCGGGACTAGCGGGCGAGAGACCCAGTACTTC	CATSGVFFSGTSGRETQYF
TRBV16	TRBD2	TRBJ2-3	13	.	TGTGCCAGCAGCCAAGAGACTAGCGGGACGCAGTATTTT	CASSQETSGTQYF
TRBV18	TRBD1	TRBJ2-3	16	.	TGTGCCAGCTCACCACGGACAGGGCCGAGCACAGATACGCAGTATTTT	CASSPRTGPSTDTQYF
TRBV20-1	.	TRBJ2-2	13	few	TGCAGTGGGGAGGGGGCGAACACCGGGGAGCTGTTTTTT	CSGEGANTGELFF
TRBV5-6	.	TRBJ1-4	13	.	TGTGCCAGCAGCTTACGGGCGGGTGAAAAACTGTTTTTT	CASSLRAGEKLFF
TRBV7-2	.	TRBJ2-3	13	many	TGTGCCAGCAGCTTAGGGTACACAGATACGCAGTATTTT	CASSLGYTDTQYF
TRBV29-1	TRBD1	TRBJ1-1	13	few	TGCAGCTATGTACAGGGGGCCTACACTGAAGCTTTCTTT	CSYVQGAYTEAFF
TRBV5-1	.	TRBJ2-6	16	.	TGCGCCAGCAGCTTGGCATCAGGGTATGGGGCCAACGTCCTGACTTTC	CASSLASGYGANVLTF
TRBV7-9	.	TRBJ1-2	15	few	TGTGCCAGCAGCCCGACGGGGACCGATAACTATGGCTACACCTTC	CASSPTGTDNYGYTF
TRBV29-1	TRBD1	TRBJ1-1	13	.	TGCAGCGTTTGGGACAGGGTATCCACTGAAGCTTTCTTT	CSVWDRVSTEAFF
TRBV5-6	TRBD2	TRBJ2-5	14	.	TGTGCCAGCAGCTTGCCTAGCGGACAAGAGACCCAGTACTTC	CASSLPSGQETQYF
TRBV5-1	TRBD2	TRBJ2-2	15	many	TGCGCCAGCAGCTTGACTAGCGGGAGTACCGGGGAGCTGTTTTTT	CASSLTSGSTGELFF